Shown below are 2 T cell receptor beta chains from a single sample sequenced in a study. From the RT-PCR reads, TCRdb called clonotypes with MiXCR, one entry per CDR3 protein. This table has approximately 720,000 distinct CDR3 sequences, 14% appearing once. Sequenced input: memory CD4+ T cells from blood. The origin of the receptors is a female donor in good health, serving as a healthy control.

This clonotype was recorded many times. V and J are TRBV5-4 and TRBJ2-1, with D perhaps matching TRBD2 (5 bases). Trimming removed 5 bases at V and 0 bases at J, with 15 bases between. Per the germline V gene, CDR1 is SGHNT and CDR2 is YYREEE (reference sequence). The CDR3 has 16 amino acids. CDR3 loop: CASSPRAANSYNEQFF. In nucleotides, the CDR3 is TGTGCCAGCAGTCCCAGAGCGGCCAACTCCTACAATGAGCAGTTCTTC.

This clonotype occurred a few times. The J gene is TRBJ2-3, the V gene TRBV28, with D unresolved. The V and J ends lost 3 bases and 1 base respectively, with 11 bases between them. There are 15 residues in the CDR3. The germline gives CDR1 MDHEN, CDR2 SYDVKM. Here the CDR3 DNA reads TGTGCCAGCAGTTTGGAGAACCAGCGCACAGATACGCAGTATTTT. Its translation is CASSLENQRTDTQYF. The whole variable domain, remainder taken from reference TRBV28 and TRBJ2-3, is DVKVTQSSRYLVKRTGEKVFLECVQDMDHENMFWYRQDPGLGLRLIYFSYDVKMKEKGDIPEGYSVSREKKERFSLILESASTNQTSMYLCASSLENQRTDTQYFGPGTRLTVL.